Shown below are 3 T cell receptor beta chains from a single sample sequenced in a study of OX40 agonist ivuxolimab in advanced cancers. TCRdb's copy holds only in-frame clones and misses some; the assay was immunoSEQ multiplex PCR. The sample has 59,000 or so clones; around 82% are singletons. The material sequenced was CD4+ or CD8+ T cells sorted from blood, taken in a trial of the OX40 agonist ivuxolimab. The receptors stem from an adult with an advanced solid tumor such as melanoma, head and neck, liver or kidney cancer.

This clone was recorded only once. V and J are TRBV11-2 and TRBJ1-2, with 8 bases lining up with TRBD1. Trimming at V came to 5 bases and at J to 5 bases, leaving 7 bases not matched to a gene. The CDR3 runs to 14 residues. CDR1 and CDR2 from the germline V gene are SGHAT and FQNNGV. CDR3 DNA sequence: TGTGCCAGCAGCGAGGACAGGGTAATATATGGCTACACCTTC. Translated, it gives CASSEDRVIYGYTF.

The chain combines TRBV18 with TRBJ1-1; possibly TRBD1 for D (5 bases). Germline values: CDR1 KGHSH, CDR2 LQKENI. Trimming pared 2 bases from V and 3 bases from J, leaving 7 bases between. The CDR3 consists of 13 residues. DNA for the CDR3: TGTGCCAGCTCACCAAGCAGGGACACTGAAGCTTTCTTT. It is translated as CASSPSRDTEAFF.

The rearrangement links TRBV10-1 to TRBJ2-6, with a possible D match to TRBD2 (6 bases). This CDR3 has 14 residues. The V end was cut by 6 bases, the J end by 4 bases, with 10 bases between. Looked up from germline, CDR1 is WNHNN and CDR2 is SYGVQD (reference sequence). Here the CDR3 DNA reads TGCGCCAGCAGGAGGCGGGGAGGGGCCAACGTCCTGACTTTC. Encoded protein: CASRRRGGANVLTF.